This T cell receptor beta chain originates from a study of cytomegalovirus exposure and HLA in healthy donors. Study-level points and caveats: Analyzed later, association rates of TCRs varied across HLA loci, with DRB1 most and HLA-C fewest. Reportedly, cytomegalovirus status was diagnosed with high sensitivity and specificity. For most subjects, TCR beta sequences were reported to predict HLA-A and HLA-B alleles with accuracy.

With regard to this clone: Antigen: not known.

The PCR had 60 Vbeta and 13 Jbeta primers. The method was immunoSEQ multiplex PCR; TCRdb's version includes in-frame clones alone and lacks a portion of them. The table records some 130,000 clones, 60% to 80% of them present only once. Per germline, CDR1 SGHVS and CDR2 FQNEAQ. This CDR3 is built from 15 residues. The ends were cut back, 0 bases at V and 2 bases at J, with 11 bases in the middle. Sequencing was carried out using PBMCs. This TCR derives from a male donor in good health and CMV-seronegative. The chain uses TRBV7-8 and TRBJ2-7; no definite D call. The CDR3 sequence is CASSLAQTAAYEQYF. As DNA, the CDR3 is TGTGCCAGCAGCTTAGCGCAAACAGCAGCCTACGAGCAGTACTTC.